Listed below are T cell receptor beta chains from one sample, sequenced in a study of T-cell reconstitution after alpha-beta-depleted transplantation in children. TCRdb ran MiXCR on the PCR reads and lists one entry per CDR3 protein. The repertoire holds hundreds of thousands of distinct CDR3 sequences, with roughly 15% as singletons. The material sequenced was PBMCs, mostly from graft donor cells, taken 360 days after TCRalphabeta/CD19-depleted stem cell transplant. The origin of the receptors is a male patient aged 2-15 years who had a stem cell transplant for acute lymphoblastic leukemia, so the T cells may come from the graft donor. Both conserved end residues are part of each CDR3. Each record gives: D gene, CDR3 length, clone size, V gene, J gene, CDR3 protein, CDR3 DNA. A D gene is named only where the DNA matches it firmly. Size tells how often a clone was seen (once, few, many) or the class of an expanded clone, and some rows leave it out.

>NA|14|NA|TRBV3-1|TRBJ1-5
CASSQGPVNQPQHF
TGTGCCAGCAGCCAAGGTCCAGTCAATCAGCCCCAGCATTTT
>NA|14|few|TRBV7-2|TRBJ2-7
CASSLLYGSDEQYF
TGTGCCAGCAGCTTACTCTACGGATCCGACGAGCAGTACTTC
>NA|15|few|TRBV5-1|TRBJ2-7
CASSLATGLYYEQYF
TGCGCCAGCAGCTTGGCCACGGGACTCTACTACGAGCAGTACTTC
>NA|15|few|TRBV4-3|TRBJ2-2
CASSQAWGRTGELFF
TGCGCCAGCAGCCAAGCATGGGGACGTACCGGGGAGCTGTTTTTT
>TRBD1|14|NA|TRBV12-5|TRBJ2-3
CASGSGQGTDTQYF
TGTGCTAGTGGTTCAGGACAGGGCACAGATACGCAGTATTTT
>NA|14|few|TRBV4-1|TRBJ1-1
CASSLGNRNTEAFF
TGCGCCAGCAGCCTAGGGAACAGGAACACTGAAGCTTTCTTT
>NA|15|NA|TRBV6-5|TRBJ2-7
CASSYWQGAFYEQYF
TGTGCCAGCAGTTACTGGCAGGGAGCCTTCTACGAGCAGTACTTC
>NA|12|NA|TRBV28|TRBJ1-2
CASSLIRAGYTF
TGTGCCAGCAGTTTAATCAGGGCTGGCTACACCTTC
>TRBD1|18|NA|TRBV27|TRBJ1-1
CASSWEELPGQLYTEAFF
TGTGCCAGCAGTTGGGAGGAACTCCCGGGACAGTTGTACACTGAAGCTTTCTTT
>TRBD1|14|NA|TRBV29-1|TRBJ1-2
CSVRSRTGAGGYTF
TGCAGCGTACGGAGCCGGACAGGGGCCGGTGGCTACACCTTC
>TRBD1|16|few|TRBV5-1|TRBJ2-7
CASSTRQGARYEEQYF
TGCGCCAGCAGCACTAGACAGGGGGCGCGGTATGAGGAGCAGTACTTC
>TRBD2|15|many|TRBV29-1|TRBJ2-2
CSVFRLAGGTGELFF
TGCAGCGTTTTCCGACTAGCGGGAGGAACCGGGGAGCTGTTTTTT
>NA|13|NA|TRBV5-1|TRBJ1-3
CASSTENGNTIYF
TGCGCCAGCAGCACGGAGAACGGAAACACCATATATTTT
>TRBD1|17|few|TRBV4-1|TRBJ2-5
CASSQEPLGTGIETQYF
TGCGCCAGCAGCCAAGAACCCCTTGGGACAGGGATAGAGACCCAGTACTTC
>TRBD1|15|many|TRBV9|TRBJ2-1
CASSTGQGTYNEQFF
TGTGCCAGCAGCACAGGACAGGGGACCTACAATGAGCAGTTCTTC
>NA|13|few|TRBV5-6|TRBJ2-7
CASSAGLPYEQYF
TGTGCCAGCAGCGCGGGACTCCCCTACGAGCAGTACTTC
>NA|14|NA|TRBV10-3|TRBJ2-2
CAIGPELWTGELFF
TGTGCCATAGGGCCGGAGTTGTGGACCGGGGAGCTGTTTTTT
>NA|15|NA|TRBV7-8|TRBJ2-5
CASSDRWQLQETQYF
TGTGCCAGCAGCGATAGGTGGCAGCTACAAGAGACCCAGTACTTC
>TRBD2|13|NA|TRBV28|TRBJ2-7
CASSFAGGHELYF
TGTGCCAGCAGTTTTGCGGGGGGCCACGAGCTGTACTTC
>TRBD2|16|few|TRBV12-3/TRBV12-4|TRBJ2-3
CASRYALAGGADTQYF
TGTGCCAGCCGCTACGCCCTAGCGGGAGGAGCAGATACGCAGTATTTT
>NA|12|NA|TRBV28|TRBJ2-5
CASSFHRRGEYF
TGTGCCAGCAGTTTTCATCGTAGGGGGGAGTACTTC
>NA|15|NA|TRBV4-2|TRBJ2-7
CASSLATDPTYEQYF
TGTGCCAGCAGCCTAGCAACCGACCCGACCTACGAGCAGTACTTC
>NA|12|few|TRBV11-1|TRBJ2-1
CASSWTANEQFF
TGTGCCAGCAGCTGGACCGCCAATGAGCAGTTCTTC
>NA|15|many|TRBV20-1|TRBJ1-5
CSAREAGNSNQPQHF
TGCAGTGCTAGAGAAGCGGGGAATAGCAATCAGCCCCAGCATTTT
>TRBD1|13|NA|TRBV6-2/TRBV6-3|TRBJ1-2
CASRQDRGLGYTF
TGTGCCAGCAGGCAGGACAGGGGACTTGGCTACACCTTC
>TRBD1|16|NA|TRBV20-1|TRBJ1-1
CSASPRQGIEDTEAFF
TGCAGTGCTAGCCCGAGACAGGGGATAGAAGACACTGAAGCTTTCTTT
>TRBD2|17|NA|TRBV28|TRBJ2-5
CASSLFGLPTSRETQYF
TGTGCCAGCAGTTTATTCGGACTTCCGACTAGCAGGGAGACCCAGTACTTC
>NA|17|few|TRBV6-2/TRBV6-3|TRBJ2-5
CASSRRMGAKVGETQYF
TGTGCCAGCAGCCGGCGTATGGGCGCGAAAGTGGGGGAGACCCAGTACTTC
>NA|14|NA|TRBV20-1|TRBJ2-7
CSASQHTGDYEQYF
TGCAGTGCTAGTCAACACACGGGGGATTACGAGCAGTACTTC
>NA|12|few|TRBV19|TRBJ1-1
CASKVGSLEAFF
TGTGCCAGTAAGGTGGGGAGCTTAGAAGCTTTCTTT
>NA|15|NA|TRBV28|TRBJ2-5
CASSFRWGSSETQYF
TGTGCCAGCAGTTTTCGTTGGGGTAGCTCAGAGACCCAGTACTTC
>NA|15|few|TRBV6-5|TRBJ2-3
CASSYEGTFTDTQYF
TGTGCCAGCAGTTATGAGGGGACCTTCACAGATACGCAGTATTTT
>NA|14|many|TRBV4-3|TRBJ2-7
CASSQVYGSYEQYF
TGCGCCAGCAGCCAAGTGTATGGATCCTACGAGCAGTACTTC
>TRBD2|15|NA|TRBV3-1|TRBJ2-1
CASSQATSGRSEQFF
TGTGCCAGCAGCCAAGCGACTAGCGGGAGAAGTGAGCAGTTCTTC
>NA|15|NA|TRBV20-1|TRBJ2-4
CSARDQGGRGDIQYF
TGCAGTGCTAGAGATCAAGGGGGGCGCGGGGACATTCAGTACTTC
>TRBD2|16|NA|TRBV12-3/TRBV12-4|TRBJ2-1
CASSLAPGLEVGEQFF
TGTGCCAGCAGTTTAGCCCCAGGACTAGAGGTGGGTGAGCAGTTCTTC
>TRBD2|18|few|TRBV9|TRBJ2-3
CASSEGLAGGPNTDTQYF
TGTGCCAGCAGCGAGGGACTAGCGGGAGGGCCGAACACAGATACGCAGTATTTT
>TRBD2|16|few|TRBV28|TRBJ2-7
CASSLTLAGGPYEQYF
TGTGCCAGCAGTCTCACCCTAGCGGGAGGGCCCTACGAGCAGTACTTC
>TRBD1|16|few|TRBV9|TRBJ2-4
CASSIRQGRMGDIQYF
TGTGCCAGCAGCATAAGACAGGGAAGGATGGGGGACATTCAGTACTTC
>NA|14|NA|TRBV15|TRBJ2-7
CATSRDRKTYEQYF
TGTGCCACCAGCAGAGATCGGAAGACCTACGAGCAGTACTTC